The source of this T cell receptor beta chain is a study of cytomegalovirus exposure and HLA in healthy donors. Vbeta (60) and Jbeta (13) primers were used in the PCR. The repertoire was sequenced with immunoSEQ multiplex PCR; TCRdb's copy has only in-frame clones and lacks some. The table has 150,000 to 200,000 clones, around 78% seen once. Comment on this clone: The antigen is unknown. A read error may account for a junction end that differs from germline.

Study-wide points: In a later analysis, the majority of CMV-associated beta chains seemingly showed HLA restriction.

Germline CDR1 SEHNR, CDR2 FQNEAQ (reference sequence). The CDR3 is made up of 15 amino acids. This receptor was taken from a young woman in good health and CMV-seropositive. The genes are TRBV7-9 and TRBJ1-1, with D possibly TRBD1 on 6 matching bases. The sequenced material came from PBMCs. The CDR3 DNA sequence: TGTTCCAGCAGCGCAGGACAGTCGATGAACACTGAAGCTTTCTTT. Encoded protein: CSSSAGQSMNTEAFF.